This T cell receptor beta chain stems from a study of Graves' ophthalmopathy and Graves' hyperthyroidism. A follow-up of 18 months without ophthalmopathy meant that hyperthyroidism was stable. None of the included patients had other autoimmune diseases, uncontrolled infections, pregnancy or lactation, as these led to exclusion. Patients were diagnosed from clinical symptoms, serum thyroxine, TRAb, thyroid ultrasound and orbital computed tomography. The CDR3 is made up of 15 amino acids. Germline V gene lookup returns CDR1 SGHDN and CDR2 FVKESK. V lost 3 bases and J 0 bases, leaving 11 bases between the germline ends. Using RNA transcripts, the TCR beta CDR3 regions were amplified. First-round RT-PCR with HTBI primers preceded a second-round multiplex PCR. TCRdb passed the multiplex PCR reads through MiXCR, listing each CDR3 protein once. The data hold under 800,000 distinct CDR3 sequences, with roughly 20% observed a single time.

Source material: peripheral blood. This receptor was obtained from a woman between 18 and 30 years old with stable Graves' hyperthyroidism. Some clones in this sample may be carry-over from other donors' samples. The V gene is TRBV14, the J gene TRBJ1-1; D is uncertain. Here the CDR3 DNA reads TGTGCCAGCAGCCATCGGGCCGGAGTGAACACTGAAGCTTTCTTT. This translates into CASSHRAGVNTEAFF.